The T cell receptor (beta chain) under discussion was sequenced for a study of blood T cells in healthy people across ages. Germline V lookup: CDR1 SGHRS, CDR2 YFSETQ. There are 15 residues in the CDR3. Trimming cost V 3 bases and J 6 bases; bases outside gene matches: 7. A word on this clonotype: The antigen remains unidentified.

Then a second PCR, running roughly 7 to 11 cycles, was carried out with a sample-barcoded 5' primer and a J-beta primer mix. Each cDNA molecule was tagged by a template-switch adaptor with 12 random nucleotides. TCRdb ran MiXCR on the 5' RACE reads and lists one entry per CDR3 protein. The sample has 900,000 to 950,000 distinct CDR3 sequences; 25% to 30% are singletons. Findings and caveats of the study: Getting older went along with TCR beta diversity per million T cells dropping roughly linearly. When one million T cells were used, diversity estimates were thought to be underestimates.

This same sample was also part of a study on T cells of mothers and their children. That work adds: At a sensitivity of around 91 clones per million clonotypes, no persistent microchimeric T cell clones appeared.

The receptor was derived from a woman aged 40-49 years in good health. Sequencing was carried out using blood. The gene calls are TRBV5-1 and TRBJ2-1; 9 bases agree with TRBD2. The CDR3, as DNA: TGCGCCAGCAGCTCACCGGGACTAGCTGCCAATGAGCAGTTCTTC. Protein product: CASSSPGLAANEQFF.